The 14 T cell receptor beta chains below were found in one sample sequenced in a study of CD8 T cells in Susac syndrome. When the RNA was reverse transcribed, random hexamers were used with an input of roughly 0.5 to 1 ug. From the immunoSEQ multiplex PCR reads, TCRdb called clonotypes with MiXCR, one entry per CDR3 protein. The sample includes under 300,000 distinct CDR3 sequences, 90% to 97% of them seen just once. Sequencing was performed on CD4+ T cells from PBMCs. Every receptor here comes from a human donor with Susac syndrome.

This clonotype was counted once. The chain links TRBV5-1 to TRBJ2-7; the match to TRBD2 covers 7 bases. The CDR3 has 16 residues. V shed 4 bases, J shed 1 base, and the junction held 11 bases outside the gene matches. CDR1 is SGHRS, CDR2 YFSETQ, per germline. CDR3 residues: CASSPFGGSSSYEQYF. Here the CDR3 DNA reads TGCGCCAGCAGCCCGTTTGGCGGGAGTTCTTCCTACGAGCAGTACTTC. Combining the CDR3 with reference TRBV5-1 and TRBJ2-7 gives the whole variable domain KAGVTQTPRYLIKTRGQQVTLSCSPISGHRSVSWYQQTPGQGLQFLFEYFSETQRNKGNFPGRFSGRQFSNSRSEMNVSTLELGDSALYLCASSPFGGSSSYEQYFGPGTRLTVT.

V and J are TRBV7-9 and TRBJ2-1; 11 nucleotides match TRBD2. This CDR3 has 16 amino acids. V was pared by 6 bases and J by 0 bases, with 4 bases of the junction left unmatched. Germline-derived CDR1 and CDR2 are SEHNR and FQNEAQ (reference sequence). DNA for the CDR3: TGTGCCAGCAGGCCTACTAGCGGGAGCTCCTACAATGAGCAGTTCTTC. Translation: CASRPTSGSSYNEQFF. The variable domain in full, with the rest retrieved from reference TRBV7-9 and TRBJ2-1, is DTGVSQNPRHKITKRGQNVTFRCDPISEHNRLYWYRQTLGQGPEFLTYFQNEAQLEKSRLLSDRFSAERPKGSFSTLEIQRTEQGDSAMYLCASRPTSGSSYNEQFFGPGTRLTVL.

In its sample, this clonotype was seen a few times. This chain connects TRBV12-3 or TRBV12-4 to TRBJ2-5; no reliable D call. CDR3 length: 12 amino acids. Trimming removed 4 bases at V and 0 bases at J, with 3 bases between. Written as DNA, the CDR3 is TGTGCCAGCAGTTGGAACCAAGAGACCCAGTACTTC. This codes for CASSWNQETQYF.

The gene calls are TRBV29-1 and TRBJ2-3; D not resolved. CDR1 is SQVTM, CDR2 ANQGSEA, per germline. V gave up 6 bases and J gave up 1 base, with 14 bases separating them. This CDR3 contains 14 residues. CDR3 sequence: CSVAPPTGTDTQYF. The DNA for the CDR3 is TGCAGCGTCGCGCCGCCGACTGGCACAGATACGCAGTATTTT.

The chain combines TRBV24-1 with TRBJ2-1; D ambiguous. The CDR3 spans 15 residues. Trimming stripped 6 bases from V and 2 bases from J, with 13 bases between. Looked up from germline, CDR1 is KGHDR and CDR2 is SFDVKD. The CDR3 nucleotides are TGTGCCACCAGTCCCCGGACGGGCCCCTACAATGAGCAGTTCTTC. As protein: CATSPRTGPYNEQFF.

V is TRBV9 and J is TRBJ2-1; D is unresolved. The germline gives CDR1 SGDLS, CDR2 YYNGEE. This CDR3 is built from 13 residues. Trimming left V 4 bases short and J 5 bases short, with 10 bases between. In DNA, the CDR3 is TGTGCCAGCAGCTCCCTCCCCGACAATGAGCAGTTCTTC. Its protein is CASSSLPDNEQFF.

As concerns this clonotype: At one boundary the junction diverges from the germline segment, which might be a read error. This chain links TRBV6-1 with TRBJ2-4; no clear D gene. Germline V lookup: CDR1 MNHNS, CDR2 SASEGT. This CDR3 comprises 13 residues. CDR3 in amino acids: CASSELFPRTKNF. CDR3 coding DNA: TGTGCCAGCAGTGAGTTGTTTCCCAGGACCAAGAACTTC.

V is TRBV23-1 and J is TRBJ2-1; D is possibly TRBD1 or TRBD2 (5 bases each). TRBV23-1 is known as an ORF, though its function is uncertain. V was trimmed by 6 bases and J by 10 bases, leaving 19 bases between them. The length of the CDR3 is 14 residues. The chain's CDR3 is CASSPSRDPGEQFF. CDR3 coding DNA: TGCGCCAGCAGCCCAAGCCGGGACCCCGGGGAGCAGTTCTTC.

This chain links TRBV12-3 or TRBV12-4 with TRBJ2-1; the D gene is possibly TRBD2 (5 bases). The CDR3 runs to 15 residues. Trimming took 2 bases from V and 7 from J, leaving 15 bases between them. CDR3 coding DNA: TGTGCCAGCAGTTTATATGAGGGTAGTTGGAATGAGCAGTTCTTC. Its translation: CASSLYEGSWNEQFF.

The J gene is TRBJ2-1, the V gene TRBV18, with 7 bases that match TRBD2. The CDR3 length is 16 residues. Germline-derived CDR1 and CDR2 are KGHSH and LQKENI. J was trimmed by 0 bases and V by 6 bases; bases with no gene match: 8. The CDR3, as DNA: TGTGCCAGCTCGCTCCTAGCGGTTGGCTCCTACAATGAGCAGTTCTTC. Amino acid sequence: CASSLLAVGSYNEQFF.

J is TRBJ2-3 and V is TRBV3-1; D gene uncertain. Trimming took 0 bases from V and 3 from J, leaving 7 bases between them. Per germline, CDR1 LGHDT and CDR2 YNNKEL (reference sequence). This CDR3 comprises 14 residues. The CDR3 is CASSQEYATDTQYF. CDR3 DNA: TGTGCCAGCAGCCAAGAGTACGCTACAGATACGCAGTATTTT.

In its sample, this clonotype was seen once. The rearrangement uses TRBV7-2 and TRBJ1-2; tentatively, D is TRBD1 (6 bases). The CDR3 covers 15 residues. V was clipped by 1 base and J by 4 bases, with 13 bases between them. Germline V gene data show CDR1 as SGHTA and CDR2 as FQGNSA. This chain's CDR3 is CASSLGGAMGYGYTF. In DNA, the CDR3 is TGTGCCAGCAGCTTAGGGGGGGCCATGGGCTATGGCTACACCTTC. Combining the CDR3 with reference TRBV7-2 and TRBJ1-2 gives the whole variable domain GAGVSQSPSNKVTEKGKDVELRCDPISGHTALYWYRQSLGQGLEFLIYFQGNSAPDKSGLPSDRFSAERTGGSVSTLTIQRTQQEDSAVYLCASSLGGAMGYGYTFGSGTRLTVV.

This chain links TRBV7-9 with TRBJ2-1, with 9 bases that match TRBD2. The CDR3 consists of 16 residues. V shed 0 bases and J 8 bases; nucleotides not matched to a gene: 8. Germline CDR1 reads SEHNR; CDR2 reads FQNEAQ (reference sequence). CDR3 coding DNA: TGTGCCAGCAGCTTAGCCATGCGGGAGGGCCGGTATGAGCAGTTCTTC. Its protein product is CASSLAMREGRYEQFF.

This chain's CDR3 is CASSHRGLASYEQYF. The CDR3 DNA sequence: TGCGCCAGCAGCCATCGGGGACTAGCCTCCTACGAGCAGTACTTC. The chain couples TRBV4-1 to TRBJ2-7, with 9 bases aligning to TRBD2. CDR1 is MGHRA, CDR2 YSYEKL, per germline. CDR3 length equals 15 residues. J lost 0 bases, V lost 3 bases, and 3 bases had no gene match.